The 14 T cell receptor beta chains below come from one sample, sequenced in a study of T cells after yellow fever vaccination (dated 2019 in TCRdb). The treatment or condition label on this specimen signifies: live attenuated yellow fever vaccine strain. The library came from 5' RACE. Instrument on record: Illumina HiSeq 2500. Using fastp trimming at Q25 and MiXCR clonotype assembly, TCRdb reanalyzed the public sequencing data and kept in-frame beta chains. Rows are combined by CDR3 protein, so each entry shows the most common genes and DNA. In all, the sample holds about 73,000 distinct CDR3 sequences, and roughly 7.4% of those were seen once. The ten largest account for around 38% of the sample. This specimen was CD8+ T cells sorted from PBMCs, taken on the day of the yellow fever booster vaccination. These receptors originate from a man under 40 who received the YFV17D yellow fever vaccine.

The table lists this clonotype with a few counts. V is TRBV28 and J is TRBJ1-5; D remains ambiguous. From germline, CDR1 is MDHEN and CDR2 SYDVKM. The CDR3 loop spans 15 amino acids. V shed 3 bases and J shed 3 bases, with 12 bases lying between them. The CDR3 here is CASSFSPGSNQPQHF. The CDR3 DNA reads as TGTGCCAGCAGTTTCTCCCCCGGTTCCAATCAGCCCCAGCATTTT.

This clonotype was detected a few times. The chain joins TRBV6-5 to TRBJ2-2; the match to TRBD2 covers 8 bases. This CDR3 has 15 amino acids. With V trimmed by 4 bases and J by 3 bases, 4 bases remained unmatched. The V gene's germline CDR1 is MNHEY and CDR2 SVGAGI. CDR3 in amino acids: CASSLTSDHTGELFF. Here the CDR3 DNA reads TGTGCCAGCAGTTTGACTAGCGATCACACCGGGGAGCTGTTTTTT.

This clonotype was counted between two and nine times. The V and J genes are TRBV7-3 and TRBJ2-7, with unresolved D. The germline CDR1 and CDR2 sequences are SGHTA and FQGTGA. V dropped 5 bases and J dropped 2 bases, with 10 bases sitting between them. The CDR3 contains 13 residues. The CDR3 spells CASSEGSAYEQYF. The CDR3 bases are TGTGCCAGCAGCGAAGGAAGCGCCTACGAGCAGTACTTC. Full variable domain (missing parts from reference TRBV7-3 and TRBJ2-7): GAGVSQTPSNKVTEKGKYVELRCDPISGHTALYWYRQSLGQGPEFLIYFQGTGAADDSGLPNDRFFAVRPEGSVSTLKIQRTERGDSAVYLCASSEGSAYEQYFGPGTRLTVT.

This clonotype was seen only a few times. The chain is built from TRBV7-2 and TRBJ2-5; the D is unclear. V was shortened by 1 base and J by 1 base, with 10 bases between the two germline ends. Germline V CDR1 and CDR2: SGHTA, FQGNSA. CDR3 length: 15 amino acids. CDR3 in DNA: TGTGCCAGCAGCTTAGTCGACCGTGCCCAAGAGACCCAGTACTTC. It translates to CASSLVDRAQETQYF.

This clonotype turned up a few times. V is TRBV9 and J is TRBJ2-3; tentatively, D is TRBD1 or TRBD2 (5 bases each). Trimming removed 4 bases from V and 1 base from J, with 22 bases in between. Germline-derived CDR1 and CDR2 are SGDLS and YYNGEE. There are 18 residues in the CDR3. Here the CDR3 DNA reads TGTGCCAGCAGCCTCCGAGGGACCCAGCTCCTTGGCACAGATACGCAGTATTTT. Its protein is CASSLRGTQLLGTDTQYF.

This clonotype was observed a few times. The CDR3 sequence is CASSSQTNSYEQYF. As DNA, the CDR3 is TGTGCCAGCAGTTCCCAGACTAACTCCTACGAGCAGTACTTC. The gene calls are TRBV6-5 and TRBJ2-7, with a possible D match to TRBD2 (5 bases). The CDR3 sequence is 14 residues long. The germline CDR1 and CDR2 sequences are MNHEY and SVGAGI. The V and J ends lost 4 bases and 0 bases respectively, with 10 bases between them.

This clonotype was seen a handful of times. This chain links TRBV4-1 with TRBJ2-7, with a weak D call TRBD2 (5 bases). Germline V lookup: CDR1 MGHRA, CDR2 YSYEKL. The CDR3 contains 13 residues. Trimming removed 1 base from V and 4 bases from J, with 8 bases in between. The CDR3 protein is CASSQGSGYEQYF. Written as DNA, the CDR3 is TGCGCCAGCAGCCAAGGATCGGGGTACGAGCAGTACTTC.

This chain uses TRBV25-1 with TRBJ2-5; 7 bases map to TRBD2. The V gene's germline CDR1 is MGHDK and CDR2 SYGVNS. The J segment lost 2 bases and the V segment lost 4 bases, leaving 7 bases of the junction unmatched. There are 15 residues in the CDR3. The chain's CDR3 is CASSGTGTIQETQYF. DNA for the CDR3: TGTGCCAGCAGTGGAACCGGGACTATTCAAGAGACCCAGTACTTC.

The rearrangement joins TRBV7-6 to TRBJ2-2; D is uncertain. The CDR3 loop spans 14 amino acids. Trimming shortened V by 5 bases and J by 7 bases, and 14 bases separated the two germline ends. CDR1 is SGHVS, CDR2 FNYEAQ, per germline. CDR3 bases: TGTGCCAGCAGCGGCACGGGCACCGTCGGGGAGCTGTTTTTT. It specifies CASSGTGTVGELFF.

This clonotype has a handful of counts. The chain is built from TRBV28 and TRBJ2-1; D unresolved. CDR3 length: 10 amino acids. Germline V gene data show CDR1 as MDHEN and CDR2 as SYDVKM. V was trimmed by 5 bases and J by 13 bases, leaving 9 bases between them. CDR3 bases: TGTGCCAGCAGTAGCCAGGAACAGTTCTTC. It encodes CASSSQEQFF. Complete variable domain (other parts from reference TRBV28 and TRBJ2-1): DVKVTQSSRYLVKRTGEKVFLECVQDMDHENMFWYRQDPGLGLRLIYFSYDVKMKEKGDIPEGYSVSREKKERFSLILESASTNQTSMYLCASSSQEQFFGPGTRLTVL.

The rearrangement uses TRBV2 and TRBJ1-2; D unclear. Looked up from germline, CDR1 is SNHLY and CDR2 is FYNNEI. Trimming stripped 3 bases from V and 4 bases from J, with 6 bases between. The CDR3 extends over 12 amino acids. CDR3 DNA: TGTGCCAGCAGTGATCCGTTCTATGGCTACACCTTC. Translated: CASSDPFYGYTF. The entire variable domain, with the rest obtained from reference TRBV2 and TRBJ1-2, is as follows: EPEVTQTPSHQVTQMGQEVILRCVPISNHLYFYWYRQILGQKVEFLVSFYNNEISEKSEIFDDQFSVERPDGSNFTLKIRSTKLEDSAMYFCASSDPFYGYTFGSGTRLTVV.

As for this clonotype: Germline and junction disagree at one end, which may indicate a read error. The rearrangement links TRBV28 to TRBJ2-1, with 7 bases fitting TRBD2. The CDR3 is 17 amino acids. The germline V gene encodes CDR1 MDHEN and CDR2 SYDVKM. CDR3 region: CATSSAAGSVSYNEQFF. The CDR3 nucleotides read TGTGCCACCAGTTCGGCAGCGGGGTCGGTGTCCTACAATGAGCAGTTCTTC.

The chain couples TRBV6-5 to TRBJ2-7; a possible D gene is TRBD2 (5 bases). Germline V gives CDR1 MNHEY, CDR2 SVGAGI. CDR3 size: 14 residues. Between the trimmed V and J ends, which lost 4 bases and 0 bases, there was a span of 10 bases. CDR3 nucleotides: TGTGCCAGCAGTTCCCCGGGGAGCTCCTACGAGCAGTACTTC. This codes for CASSSPGSSYEQYF.

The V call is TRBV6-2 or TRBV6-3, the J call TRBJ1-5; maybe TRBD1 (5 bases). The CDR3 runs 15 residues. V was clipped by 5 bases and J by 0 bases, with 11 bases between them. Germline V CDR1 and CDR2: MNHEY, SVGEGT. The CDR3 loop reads CASSRDRHSNQPQHF. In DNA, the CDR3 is TGTGCCAGCAGTAGGGACCGTCATAGCAATCAGCCCCAGCATTTT.